A single T cell receptor (beta chain) is shown here with its context. Its matching antigen is unknown. The CDR3 spans 14 residues. Germline trimming cut 5 bases from V and 3 bases from J; bases unmatched to any gene: 4. Germline CDR1 reads SEHNR; CDR2 reads FQNEAQ (reference sequence). This entry is derived from a study of cytomegalovirus exposure and HLA in healthy donors. Study conclusions and caveats: Accurate predictions that matched the HLA-A and HLA-B alleles of most subjects were reportedly made from TCR beta sequences. Roughly uniform sequencing depth across donors was assumed, possibly incorrectly. Cytomegalovirus status, reportedly, was diagnosed with high specificity and sensitivity by the classifier.

The study ran its PCR with 60 Vbeta and 13 Jbeta primers. The data were produced by immunoSEQ multiplex PCR, yet TCRdb's version contains in-frame clones alone and is incomplete. The sample yields 95,000 to 100,000 clones, 60% to 80% seen once. The source material was PBMCs. The origin of this receptor is a man between 40 and 49 years old in good health and CMV-seronegative. The gene calls are TRBV7-9 and TRBJ1-5, with 7 bases aligning to TRBD1. The CDR3 coding sequence is TGTGCCAGCAGCATCGGACAGGCCAATCAGCCCCAGCATTTT. This encodes CASSIGQANQPQHF.